Shown below are 3 T cell receptor beta chains from a single sample sequenced in a study of patients and donors after allogeneic stem cell transplantation (TCRdb year 2020). The library came from RT-PCR. Reads for this sample came from a NextSeq 550. TCRdb trimmed public reads at Q25 via fastp, called clones via MiXCR and kept in-frame beta chains. Duplicate CDR3 protein sequences are folded into a single record with the most common DNA and genes. Within this sample are 800,000 to 1,000,000 distinct CDR3 sequences, with 15% to 20% of them counted one time only. The top ten hold 5% to 7.5% of the sample. Sequencing was performed on blood, either unsorted or a sorted T cell fraction (not recorded which). All receptors come from a human donor who was either an allogeneic HSCT recipient or a stem cell or donor lymphocyte infusion donor (not recorded which). It is not recorded whose cells these are; they may come from a transplant donor.

There are a few counts of this clonotype. Here the CDR3 reads CATSDWDQNTDTQYF. CDR3 sequence (DNA): TGTGCCACCAGTGATTGGGACCAAAACACAGATACGCAGTATTTT. The V and J genes are TRBV24-1 and TRBJ2-3; D is perhaps TRBD1 or TRBD2 (5 bases each). Per the germline V gene, CDR1 is KGHDR and CDR2 is SFDVKD. The germline V and J ends were trimmed by 2 bases and 2 bases, with 10 bases remaining between them. The CDR3 is 15 amino acids.

The table lists this clonotype with a few counts. The genes are TRBV7-2 and TRBJ2-3; 14 bases agree with TRBD2. Trimming cost V 5 bases and J 7 bases; bases outside gene matches: 5. Germline V gives CDR1 SGHTA, CDR2 FQGNSA. This CDR3 is 15 amino acids long. The CDR3 sequence: CASSPGTSGRNTQYF. In DNA form, the CDR3 reads TGTGCCAGCAGCCCCGGGACTAGCGGGAGAAATACGCAGTATTTT. Looking up the rest from reference TRBV7-2 and TRBJ2-3 gives the full variable domain: GAGVSQSPSNKVTEKGKDVELRCDPISGHTALYWYRQSLGQGLEFLIYFQGNSAPDKSGLPSDRFSAERTGGSVSTLTIQRTQQEDSAVYLCASSPGTSGRNTQYFGPGTRLTVL.

The chain couples TRBV27 to TRBJ1-6; D unclear. CDR3 length: 18 residues. Between the trimmed V and J ends, which lost 1 base and 0 bases, there was a span of 13 bases. Per germline, CDR1 MNHEY and CDR2 SMNVEV (reference sequence). The CDR3 loop reads CASSLYSHPSSYNSPLHF. The DNA of the CDR3 is TGTGCCAGCAGTTTATACTCCCACCCGAGCTCCTATAATTCACCCCTCCACTTT.